The rows below give T cell receptor beta chains drawn from one sample of a study of T cell repertoires in ileal Crohn's disease. Profiled with immunoSEQ multiplex PCR; TCRdb holds only in-frame clones, not every one. The data show roughly 3,900 clones, roughly three quarters seen once. Sequencing was carried out using ileal tissue. These TCRs come from an adult with Crohn's disease. Each CDR3 is given with its conserved first and last residue. D genes are given only for firm matches. Clone size, where shown, is once, few, many, or a class for clones that have expanded.

v_call	clone_size	j_call	d_call	cdr3_aa	cdr3_nt
TRBV5-5	.	TRBJ2-5	TRBD2	CASSQGGTSGRWETQYF	TGTGCCAGCAGCCAGGGTGGGACTAGCGGTCGTTGGGAGACCCAGTACTTC
TRBV29-1	.	TRBJ2-7	.	CSVEGLTANEQYF	TGCAGCGTTGAAGGTTTGACAGCGAACGAGCAGTACTTC
TRBV6-5	.	TRBJ2-7	.	CASSSVDRKYEQYF	TGTGCCAGCAGTTCAGTTGACAGAAAATACGAGCAGTACTTC
TRBV7-2	.	TRBJ2-4	TRBD1	CASSLRQGGVRNIQYF	TGTGCCAGCAGCCTGAGACAAGGGGGCGTAAGAAACATTCAGTACTTC
TRBV2	.	TRBJ2-1	TRBD2	CASSGGTSNEQFF	TGTGCCAGCAGTGGGGGGACTAGCAATGAGCAGTTCTTC
TRBV2	.	TRBJ2-1	TRBD2	CASSDGRGGSDEQFF	TGTGCCAGCAGTGACGGGCGGGGGGGGAGCGATGAGCAGTTCTTC
TRBV18	.	TRBJ1-2	.	CASREPGGPNYGYTF	TGTGCCAGCCGAGAACCCGGGGGGCCCAACTATGGCTACACCTTC
TRBV7-2	once	TRBJ2-7	TRBD2	CASSFETSGVREQYF	TGTGCCAGCAGCTTCGAAACTAGCGGGGTTCGGGAGCAGTACTTC
TRBV5-1	.	TRBJ2-3	TRBD1	CASSLGQGYADTQYF	TGCGCCAGCAGCTTGGGACAGGGGTATGCAGATACGCAGTATTTT
TRBV5-1	once	TRBJ2-5	.	CASSSLRTADQETQYF	TGCGCCAGCAGCTCTCTCCGTACAGCAGACCAAGAGACCCAGTACTTC
TRBV15	.	TRBJ2-3	TRBD1	CATSRGKGASTDTQYF	TGTGCCACCAGCAGGGGAAAGGGGGCTAGCACAGATACGCAGTATTTT
TRBV23-1	.	TRBJ2-5	TRBD2	CASSPWKRGGPETQYF	TGCGCCAGCAGTCCATGGAAGCGGGGGGGCCCGGAGACCCAGTACTTC
TRBV6-4	.	TRBJ2-7	.	CASSDQAGEGYEQYF	TGTGCCAGCAGTGACCAGGCAGGGGAGGGATACGAGCAGTACTTC
TRBV11-3	few	TRBJ1-4	.	CASTPKAEGRECF	TGTGCCAGCACTCCGAAGGCGGAGGGCAGGGAGTGTTTT
TRBV18	.	TRBJ2-3	.	CASSPEQVSDTQYF	TGTGCCAGCTCACCGGAACAGGTCTCTGATACGCAGTATTTT
TRBV4-3	few	TRBJ1-1	TRBD1	CASSHRGAEAFF	TGCGCCAGCAGTCACAGGGGCGCTGAAGCTTTCTTT
TRBV7-9	.	TRBJ2-3	TRBD1	CASSWGTGGDTQYF	TGTGCCAGCAGCTGGGGGACAGGGGGAGATACGCAGTATTTT
TRBV11-2	once	TRBJ1-2	TRBD1	CASSLTDRGIGTF	TGTGCCAGCAGCTTGACGGACAGGGGTATAGGCACCTTC
TRBV6-1	.	TRBJ2-3	TRBD2	CASSEQRGGTDTQYF	TGTGCCAGCAGTGAGCAGCGGGGGGGCACAGATACGCAGTATTTT
TRBV28	.	TRBJ1-5	TRBD1	CASSLYGQGKQPQHF	TGTGCCAGCAGTTTATATGGACAGGGTAAACAGCCCCAGCATTTT
TRBV30	.	TRBJ2-4	.	CAWGRTVDFQYF	TGTGCCTGGGGTCGGACAGTGGATTTTCAGTACTTC
TRBV29-1	few	TRBJ2-7	TRBD1	CSVEGTAEQYF	TGCAGCGTTGAGGGGACAGCCGAGCAGTACTTC
TRBV19	.	TRBJ1-3	TRBD1	CASYRQGTGNTIYF	TGTGCCAGCTACCGACAGGGGACTGGAAACACCATATATTTT
TRBV10-1	once	TRBJ2-3	.	CASSERTESTDTQYF	TGCGCCAGCAGTGAGAGGACAGAAAGCACAGATACGCAGTATTTT
TRBV5-1	.	TRBJ2-5	.	CASSLNTGQETQYF	TGCGCCAGCAGCTTGAATACAGGTCAAGAGACCCAGTACTTC
TRBV29-1	few	TRBJ2-7	TRBD1	CSVSGTGGTYEQYF	TGCAGCGTATCCGGGACAGGGGGGACCTACGAGCAGTACTTC
TRBV4-1	once	TRBJ2-1	.	CASSPQVPSASSYNEQFF	TGCGCCAGCAGCCCTCAAGTCCCTAGTGCAAGCTCCTACAATGAGCAGTTCTTC